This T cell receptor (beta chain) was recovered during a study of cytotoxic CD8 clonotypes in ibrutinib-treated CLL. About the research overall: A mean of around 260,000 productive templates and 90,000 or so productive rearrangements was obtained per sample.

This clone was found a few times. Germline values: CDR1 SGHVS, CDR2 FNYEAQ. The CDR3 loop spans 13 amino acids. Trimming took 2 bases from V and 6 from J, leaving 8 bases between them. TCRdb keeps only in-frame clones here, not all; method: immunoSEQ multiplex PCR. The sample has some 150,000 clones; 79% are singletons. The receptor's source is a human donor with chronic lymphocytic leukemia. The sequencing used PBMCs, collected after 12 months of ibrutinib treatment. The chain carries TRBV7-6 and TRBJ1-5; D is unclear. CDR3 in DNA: TGTGCCAGCAGCTTAACCCTCGGTCAGCCCCAGCATTTT. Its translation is CASSLTLGQPQHF.